This TCR beta chain was sequenced for a study of shared clonotypes between healthy human individuals. Study results and limitations: Sharing across four donors was highest in naive CD4 (approximately 5%) and lowest in memory CD8 (around 0.4%).

TCRdb's copy holds only in-frame clones and misses some; the assay was immunoSEQ multiplex PCR. The sample holds 2 million to 3 million clones, roughly 93% seen once. Notes on this clone: The antigen is unknown.

This TCR was sampled from a man aged 18 to 35 in good health. Some clones in this sample may be carry-over from other donors' samples. Sequenced sample: naive CD4+ T cells from PBMCs. The sample's subset: CD45RA+ positively selected.

CDR3 protein: CASSLGPGGTEAFF. The CDR3 coding sequence is TGTGCCAGCAGCTTAGGTCCAGGGGGCACTGAAGCTTTCTTT. V usage is TRBV7-3 and J usage is TRBJ1-1; 7 bases align to TRBD1. V gave up 2 bases and J gave up 4 bases; unmatched junction bases: 4. CDR1 and CDR2 from the germline V gene are SGHTA and FQGTGA. The CDR3 extends over 14 amino acids.